This T cell receptor beta chain was sequenced during a study of regulatory T cells in long-lasting Graves disease. The ends were cut back, 3 bases at V and 2 bases at J, with 6 bases in the middle. The CDR3 consists of 13 residues. CDR1 and CDR2 (germline): LNHDA, SQIVND (reference sequence). Investigators prepared the TCR beta libraries by applying iRepertoire HTBI primers and Arm-PCR of CDR3 regions. TCRdb processed the multiplex PCR reads anew with MiXCR; each CDR3 protein has one entry. This sample has 390,000 or so distinct CDR3 sequences; approximately 23% occur once, and the top ten carry around 30%. This sample's time point: persistent/refractory GD, antithyroid drugs over 5 years with positive TRAb. With RNA extracted from PBMCs as input, the TCR library was made. From an endocrinology department in Xi'an, China, came the patients. With respect to this clonotype: Its antigen remains unidentified.

General observations from the study: With persistent disease, TRBV28, TRBJ1-2 and TRBJ2-5 were the favored segments.

The chain employs TRBV19 and TRBJ2-3, with D unresolved. This receptor was obtained from a woman aged 40 to 50 with Graves disease. This sample comprised peripheral blood mononuclear cells (PBMCs), obtained when the disease was refractory, from a patient treated with antithyroid drugs. The CDR3 sequence: CASSIGDTDTQYF. CDR3 coding DNA: TGTGCCAGTAGTATTGGGGACACAGATACGCAGTATTTT.